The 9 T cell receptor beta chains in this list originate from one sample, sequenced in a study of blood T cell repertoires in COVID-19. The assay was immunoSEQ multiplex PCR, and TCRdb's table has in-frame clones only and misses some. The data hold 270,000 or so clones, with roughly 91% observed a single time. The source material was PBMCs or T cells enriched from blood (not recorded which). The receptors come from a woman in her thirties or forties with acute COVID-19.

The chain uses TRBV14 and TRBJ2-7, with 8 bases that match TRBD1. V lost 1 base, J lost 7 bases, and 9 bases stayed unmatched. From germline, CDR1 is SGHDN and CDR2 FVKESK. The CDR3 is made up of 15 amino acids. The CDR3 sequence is CASSQVRDRPGEQYF. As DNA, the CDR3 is TGTGCCAGCAGCCAAGTCCGGGACAGGCCCGGGGAGCAGTACTTC.

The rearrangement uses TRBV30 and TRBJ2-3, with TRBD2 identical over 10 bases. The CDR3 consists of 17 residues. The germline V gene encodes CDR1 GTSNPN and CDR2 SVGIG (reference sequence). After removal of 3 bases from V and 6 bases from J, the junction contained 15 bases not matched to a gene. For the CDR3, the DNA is TGTGCCTGGAGCCCTGAACTCCTAGCGGGAGAAACGGATACGCAGTATTTT. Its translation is CAWSPELLAGETDTQYF.

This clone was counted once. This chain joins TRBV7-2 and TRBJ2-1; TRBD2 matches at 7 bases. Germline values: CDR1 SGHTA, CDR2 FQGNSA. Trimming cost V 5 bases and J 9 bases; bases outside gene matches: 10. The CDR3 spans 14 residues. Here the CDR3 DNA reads TGTGCCAGCAGCCTGCAGCGGGGCGGGGTTGAGCAGTTCTTC. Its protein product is CASSLQRGGVEQFF. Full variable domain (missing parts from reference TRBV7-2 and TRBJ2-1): GAGVSQSPSNKVTEKGKDVELRCDPISGHTALYWYRQSLGQGLEFLIYFQGNSAPDKSGLPSDRFSAERTGGSVSTLTIQRTQQEDSAVYLCASSLQRGGVEQFFGPGTRLTVL.

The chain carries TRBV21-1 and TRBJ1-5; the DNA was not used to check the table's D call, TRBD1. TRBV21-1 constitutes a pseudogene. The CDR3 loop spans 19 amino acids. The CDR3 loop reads CASSKARDRGRRSNQPQHF. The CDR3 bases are TGTGCCAGCAGCAAAGCTAGGGACAGGGGGCGAAGAAGCAATCAGCCCCAGCATTTT.

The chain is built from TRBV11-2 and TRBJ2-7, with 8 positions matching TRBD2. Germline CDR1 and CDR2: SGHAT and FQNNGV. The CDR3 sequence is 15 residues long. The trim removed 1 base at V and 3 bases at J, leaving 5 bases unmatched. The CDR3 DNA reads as TGTGCCAGCAGCTTAGGGGGCGGGAGGCTCTACGAGCAGTACTTC. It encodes CASSLGGGRLYEQYF.

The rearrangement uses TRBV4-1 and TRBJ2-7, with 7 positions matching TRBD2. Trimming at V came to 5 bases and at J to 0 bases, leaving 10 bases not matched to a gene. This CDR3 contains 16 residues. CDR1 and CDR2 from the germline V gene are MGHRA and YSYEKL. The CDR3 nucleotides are TGCGCCAGCAGCTCCGGGCCGCTAGCGGCCTCCTACGAGCAGTACTTC. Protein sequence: CASSSGPLAASYEQYF.

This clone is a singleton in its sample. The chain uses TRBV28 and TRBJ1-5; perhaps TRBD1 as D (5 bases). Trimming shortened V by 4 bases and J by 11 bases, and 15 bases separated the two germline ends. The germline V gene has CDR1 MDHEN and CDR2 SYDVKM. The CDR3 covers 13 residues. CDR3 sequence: CASSSPGVLAQHF. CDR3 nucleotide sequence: TGTGCCAGCAGTTCTCCGGGGGTATTAGCCCAGCATTTT.

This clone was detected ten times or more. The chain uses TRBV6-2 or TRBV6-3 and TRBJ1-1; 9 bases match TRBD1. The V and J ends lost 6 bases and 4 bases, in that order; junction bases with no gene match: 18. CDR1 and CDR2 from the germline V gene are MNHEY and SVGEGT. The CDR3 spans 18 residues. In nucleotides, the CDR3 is TGTGCCAGCAGCGGGGAGGGACAGGGATCGTATTCGGGCACTGAAGCTTTCTTT. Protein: CASSGEGQGSYSGTEAFF.

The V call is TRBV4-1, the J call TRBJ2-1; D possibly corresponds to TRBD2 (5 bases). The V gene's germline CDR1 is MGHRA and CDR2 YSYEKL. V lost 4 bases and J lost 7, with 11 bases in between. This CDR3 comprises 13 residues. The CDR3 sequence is CASSPSGGNEQFF. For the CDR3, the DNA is TGCGCCAGCAGCCCCAGTGGAGGAAATGAGCAGTTCTTC.